These 11 T cell receptor beta chains were sequenced from one sample in a study of control samples from healthy donors and cancer patients. TCRdb keeps only in-frame clones here, not all; method: immunoSEQ multiplex PCR. This table holds 140,000 to 150,000 clones, over 85% found once. Sequenced: blood. The receptors derive from a man younger than 35 in good health.

The chain is built from TRBV21-1 and TRBJ2-7; the listed D gene, TRBD2, was not tested against the DNA. TRBV21-1 is a documented pseudogene. The CDR3 has 14 amino acids. The CDR3 sequence is CASSKGRETYEQYF. The CDR3, as DNA: TGTGCCAGCAGCAAAGGACGGGAAACCTACGAGCAGTACTTC.

The chain uses TRBV7-9 and TRBJ2-1; no definite D call. V lost 8 bases, J lost 10 bases, and 15 bases lay in between. This CDR3 region has 12 residues. CDR1 is SEHNR, CDR2 FQNEAQ, per germline (reference sequence). DNA for the CDR3: TGTGCCAGCGAGACGGAGCATCCCGAGCAGTTCTTC. Translating gives CASETEHPEQFF. Based on the CDR3 plus reference TRBV7-9 and TRBJ2-1, the full variable domain is DTGVSQNPRHKITKRGQNVTFRCDPISEHNRLYWYRQTLGQGPEFLTYFQNEAQLEKSRLLSDRFSAERPKGSFSTLEIQRTEQGDSAMYLCASETEHPEQFFGPGTRLTVL.

This clone has a handful of counts. V and J are TRBV4-1 and TRBJ2-7; 8 bases agree with TRBD1. Germline-derived CDR1 and CDR2 are MGHRA and YSYEKL. CDR3 length: 18 amino acids. With V trimmed by 0 bases and J by 3 bases, 13 bases remained unmatched. In DNA, the CDR3 is TGCGCCAGCAGCCAAGATGGCCCCCTGAGGGACAGGCTCTACGAGCAGTACTTC. Its protein is CASSQDGPLRDRLYEQYF.

This clone is a singleton in its sample. The chain links TRBV28 to TRBJ1-5; possibly TRBD1 for D (6 bases). The germline CDR1 and CDR2 sequences are MDHEN and SYDVKM. V lost 6 bases and J lost 1, with 13 bases in between. There are 15 residues in the CDR3. CDR3 protein: CASSLAGVSNQPQHF. CDR3 in DNA: TGTGCCAGCAGCCTCGCAGGGGTAAGCAATCAGCCCCAGCATTTT.

The rearrangement joins TRBV28 to TRBJ1-5; weak D call: TRBD1 (5 bases). Germline lookup yields CDR1 MDHEN and CDR2 SYDVKM. Deletions cut 2 bases from V and 4 bases from J, with 15 bases between. The CDR3 extends over 16 amino acids. The CDR3 region has the DNA TGTGCCAGCAGTTTAGGGCCAGGGAGAGGGAATCAGCCCCAGCATTTT. It specifies CASSLGPGRGNQPQHF.

This clone appeared once. The chain employs TRBV4-1 and TRBJ1-5, with D maybe TRBD1 (5 bases). The germline CDR1 and CDR2 sequences are MGHRA and YSYEKL. The CDR3 is made up of 15 amino acids. The V end was cut by 0 bases, the J end by 5 bases, with 11 bases between. CDR3 DNA sequence: TGCGCCAGCAGCCAAGATCGGGGGAGCCATCAGCCCCAGCATTTT. Protein sequence: CASSQDRGSHQPQHF.

V is TRBV7-2 and J is TRBJ2-3; TRBD2 agrees at 8 bases. The germline gives CDR1 SGHTA, CDR2 FQGNSA. There are 18 residues in the CDR3. V lost 6 bases and J lost 5; bases outside the gene matches: 19. CDR3 nucleotide sequence: TGTGCCAGCAGACCAAGATCTTTCCGGGAGGGCTTCGAAGATACGCAGTATTTT. Translation: CASRPRSFREGFEDTQYF.

This chain uses TRBV28 with TRBJ1-2, with 9 bases fitting TRBD1. V lost 4 bases, J lost 13 bases, and 16 bases stayed unmatched. CDR1 is MDHEN, CDR2 SYDVKM, per germline. The CDR3 has 15 amino acids. The CDR3 protein is CASSSQGAFNYGPTF. The CDR3 DNA sequence: TGTGCCAGCAGTTCACAGGGGGCCTTCAACTATGGCCCCACCTTC.

The chain joins TRBV15 to TRBJ2-7; D possibly uses TRBD1 or TRBD2 (5 bases each). V lost 5 bases, J lost 5 bases, and 13 bases lay in between. The CDR3 runs 13 residues. CDR1 and CDR2 (germline): LNHNV, YYDKDF (reference sequence). CDR3 protein: CATSLRVGDEQYF. The CDR3, as DNA: TGTGCCACCAGCCTCAGGGTGGGAGACGAGCAGTACTTC.

The V gene is TRBV18, the J gene TRBJ2-7; D unresolved. Trimming removed 1 base at V and 4 bases at J, with 2 bases between. Germline-derived CDR1 and CDR2 are KGHSH and LQKENI. The CDR3 is 11 residues long. The CDR3 nucleotides are TGTGCCAGCTCACCACAGTACGAGCAGTACTTC. This gives the protein CASSPQYEQYF.

J is TRBJ1-1 and V is TRBV27; maybe TRBD1 (5 bases). Germline CDR1 and CDR2: MNHEY and SMNVEV (reference sequence). V was shortened by 5 bases and J by 5 bases, with 18 bases between the two germline ends. The CDR3 is 15 amino acids. CDR3 sequence reads: CASSPAGRLHTEAFF. CDR3 in DNA: TGTGCCAGCAGTCCAGCAGGGAGGCTCCATACTGAAGCTTTCTTT.